The 11 T cell receptor beta chains below all came from one sample that was sequenced in a study of Graves' ophthalmopathy and Graves' hyperthyroidism. TCR beta CDR3 regions were amplified from RNA transcripts. Second-round multiplex PCR followed a first-round RT-PCR using HTBI primers. TCRdb re-derived calls from the multiplex PCR reads in MiXCR, one entry per CDR3 protein. The profile covers some 410,000 distinct CDR3 sequences, with approximately 21% appearing a single time and roughly 3% taken by the ten largest. Sequencing was carried out using peripheral blood. The receptor source for this set is a woman aged 18-30 years with stable Graves' hyperthyroidism.

The chain uses TRBV12-3 or TRBV12-4 and TRBJ2-5; D tentatively fits TRBD1 or TRBD2 (5 bases each). The CDR3 runs 15 residues. Trimming shortened V by 1 base and J by 5 bases, and 14 bases separated the two germline ends. The CDR3 DNA sequence: TGTGCCAGCAGTTTAGTCGGGGCTTTTGTGGAGACCCAGTACTTC. Translated: CASSLVGAFVETQYF.

The chain recombines TRBV11-1 with TRBJ1-2, with TRBD1 matching 9 bases. V lost 4 bases to trimming and J lost 7 bases; unmatched junction nucleotides: 13. Germline lookup yields CDR1 SGHAT and CDR2 FQDESV (reference sequence). CDR3 length: 16 amino acids. The chain's CDR3 is CASSSPLQGAIGGYTF. The CDR3 nucleotides are TGTGCCAGCAGCTCTCCTTTACAGGGGGCGATCGGTGGCTACACCTTC.

This clonotype was recorded a few times. This chain uses TRBV11-1 with TRBJ2-2, with TRBD1 identical over 7 bases. V lost 5 bases, J lost 3 bases, and 12 bases stayed unmatched. The CDR3 totals 17 residues. CDR1 and CDR2 from the germline V gene are SGHAT and FQDESV (reference sequence). The CDR3 DNA sequence: TGTGCCAGCAGCCCCACGGGGACAGAAAAATACACCGGGGAGCTGTTTTTT. Protein product: CASSPTGTEKYTGELFF.

This clonotype occurred many times. The chain is built from TRBV27 and TRBJ2-7; D unresolved. Germline CDR1 reads MNHEY; CDR2 reads SMNVEV (reference sequence). Trimming stripped 6 bases from V and 4 bases from J, with 13 bases between. The CDR3 length is 13 residues. In DNA, the CDR3 is TGTGCCAGCAGGGGCGGTTTGGGGTACGAGCAGTACTTC. Its protein product is CASRGGLGYEQYF.

The V gene is TRBV20-1, the J gene TRBJ1-1; D possibly corresponds to TRBD1 (5 bases). Looked up from germline, CDR1 is DFQATT and CDR2 is SNEGSKA (reference sequence). This CDR3 region has 13 residues. Trimming pared 3 bases from V and 2 bases from J, leaving 10 bases between. CDR3 bases: TGCAGTGCTAGCGGGGGGAGTAACACTGAAGCTTTCTTT. It is translated as CSASGGSNTEAFF.

The chain links TRBV6-1 to TRBJ2-7, with D perhaps TRBD1 (6 bases). Germline assignment: CDR1 MNHNS and CDR2 SASEGT. This CDR3 has 14 amino acids. V lost 11 bases, J lost 1 base, and 18 bases lay in between. CDR3 in amino acids: CASNWGTLSYEQYF. CDR3 DNA: TGTGCCTCCAACTGGGGGACATTATCCTACGAGCAGTACTTC.

Notes on this clonotype: The junction shows a germline mismatch at one end, possibly a read error. The rearrangement joins TRBV6-1 to TRBJ2-1; D uncertain. The CDR3 is 11 residues long. In germline, CDR1 is MNHNS, CDR2 SASEGT. CDR3 loop: CASSDYNEKFF. The CDR3 bases are TGTGCCAGCAGTGACTACAATGAGAAGTTCTTC.

Many counts were recorded for this clonotype. This CDR3 reads CASSFLTFRDGYGYTF. CDR3 bases: TGTGCCAGCAGCTTTTTGACGTTCCGGGACGGCTATGGCTACACCTTC. The rearrangement uses TRBV5-6 and TRBJ1-2, with D possibly TRBD1 on 5 matching bases. CDR1 is SGHDT, CDR2 YYEEEE, per germline. V was shortened by 2 bases and J by 4 bases, with 18 bases between the two germline ends. This CDR3 spans 16 amino acids.

The chain uses TRBV6-1 and TRBJ1-5, with 12 bases that match TRBD1. The CDR3 runs 12 residues. V shed 6 bases and J 15 bases; nucleotides not matched to a gene: 6. Germline CDR1 reads MNHNS; CDR2 reads SASEGT. The CDR3 reads CASRGQGASRHF. The DNA for the CDR3 is TGTGCCAGCAGGGGACAGGGGGCGAGTAGGCATTTT.

This clonotype appeared many times. The V gene is TRBV28, the J gene TRBJ1-1; TRBD1 is a possible D gene (5 bases). Germline V gene lookup returns CDR1 MDHEN and CDR2 SYDVKM. Deletions cut 9 bases from V and 5 bases from J, with 19 bases between. CDR3 length: 14 amino acids. CDR3 residues: CASNLQGWGTEAFF. The CDR3 DNA reads as TGTGCCAGTAATCTTCAGGGATGGGGAACTGAAGCTTTCTTT.

This clonotype was seen at least ten times. This sequence joins TRBV2 and TRBJ1-2; weak D call: TRBD1 (6 bases). The V end lost 6 bases, the J end lost 4 bases, and 18 bases lay between the germline ends. Germline CDR1 reads SNHLY; CDR2 reads FYNNEI. CDR3 length: 15 amino acids. The CDR3 spells CASRSRTAFFYGYTF. DNA for the CDR3: TGTGCCAGCAGATCCCGGACAGCCTTCTTCTATGGCTACACCTTC. Complete variable domain (other parts from reference TRBV2 and TRBJ1-2): EPEVTQTPSHQVTQMGQEVILRCVPISNHLYFYWYRQILGQKVEFLVSFYNNEISEKSEIFDDQFSVERPDGSNFTLKIRSTKLEDSAMYFCASRSRTAFFYGYTFGSGTRLTVV.